One and the same sample provided the 32 T cell receptor beta chains below, sequenced in a study of blood T cells in healthy people across ages. Then a second PCR, running roughly 7 to 11 cycles, was carried out with a sample-barcoded 5' primer and a J-beta primer mix. TCRdb processed the 5' RACE reads anew with MiXCR; each CDR3 protein has one entry. The table has 1.5 million to 2 million distinct CDR3 sequences, 28% seen once. Sequencing was done on a sample of blood. Receptors were obtained from a woman in her twenties or thirties in good health.

This clonotype showed up many times. Written as DNA, the CDR3 is TGCAGCGTTATTCGACAGGCTGGGTTCTACGAGCAGTACTTC. It translates to CSVIRQAGFYEQYF. The genes are TRBV29-1 and TRBJ2-7; the D gene is possibly TRBD1 (6 bases). The V end lost 5 bases, the J end lost 3 bases, and 17 bases lay between the germline ends. The CDR3 contains 14 residues. Germline V gene lookup returns CDR1 SQVTM and CDR2 ANQGSEA.

The chain combines TRBV3-1 with TRBJ2-4; D remains unclear. CDR3 size: 16 residues. Looked up from germline, CDR1 is LGHDT and CDR2 is YNNKEL (reference sequence). The germline V and J ends were trimmed by 1 base and 2 bases, with 12 bases remaining between them. The CDR3 spells CASSQVSVAPKNIQYF. Written as DNA, the CDR3 is TGTGCCAGCAGCCAAGTGTCGGTCGCTCCCAAAAACATTCAGTACTTC.

This clonotype was seen more than once but under ten times. The J gene is TRBJ2-5, the V gene TRBV20-1; 8 bases match TRBD2. Losses at the gene ends were 3 bases for V and 2 bases for J; bases not matched to a gene: 2. This CDR3 spans 13 amino acids. Germline V gene sequence: CDR1 DFQATT, CDR2 SNEGSKA (reference sequence). CDR3 sequence (DNA): TGCAGTGCTAGGATAGCGGGGCAAGAGACCCAGTACTTC. It yields the protein CSARIAGQETQYF.

The chain uses TRBV12-3 or TRBV12-4 and TRBJ1-4; D uncertain. There are 13 residues in the CDR3. Trimming took 6 bases from V and 0 from J, leaving 5 bases between them. CDR3 coding DNA: TGTGCCAGCAGCCCCTCAACTAATGAAAAACTGTTTTTT. It translates to CASSPSTNEKLFF.

J is TRBJ2-1 and V is TRBV5-1; D is ambiguous. With 7 bases removed from V and 3 bases from J, the gap between germline ends came to 14 bases. The CDR3 runs to 14 residues. Per germline, CDR1 SGHRS and CDR2 YFSETQ. In nucleotides, the CDR3 is TGCGCCAGCGCCCGGCAGCTCGGCTACAATGAGCAGTTCTTC. Protein sequence: CASARQLGYNEQFF.

This clonotype was detected a few times. The chain couples TRBV5-4 to TRBJ1-1; D unresolved. From germline, CDR1 is SGHNT and CDR2 YYREEE (reference sequence). The ends were cut back, 0 bases at V and 3 bases at J, with 6 bases in the middle. The CDR3 runs to 13 residues. CDR3 sequence: CASSLEEYTEAFF. The CDR3 nucleotides are TGTGCCAGCAGCTTGGAGGAGTACACTGAAGCTTTCTTT.

This chain links TRBV12-3 or TRBV12-4 with TRBJ2-3; D uncertain. There are 15 residues in the CDR3. V was cut by 6 bases and J by 4 bases, with 17 bases left in between. The CDR3, as DNA: TGTGCCAGCAGCCCGACGAGAGGAGAGGCAGATACGCAGTATTTT. It codes for CASSPTRGEADTQYF.

To note about this clonotype: The junction departs from germline at one end; a sequencing error may be responsible. The J gene is TRBJ2-7, the V gene TRBV3-1; TRBD2 matches 10 bases. This CDR3 contains 15 residues. Germline V gene lookup returns CDR1 LGHDT and CDR2 YNNKEL (reference sequence). CDR3 amino acids: CAGSQGTSVSYEQYF. In DNA, the CDR3 is TGTGCCGGCAGCCAAGGGACTAGCGTCTCCTACGAGCAGTACTTC.

The V and J genes are TRBV29-1 and TRBJ2-3; no clear D. V was pared by 8 bases and J by 2 bases, with 11 bases between. This CDR3 is built from 12 residues. The V gene's germline CDR1 is SQVTM and CDR2 ANQGSEA. Here the CDR3 reads CSIDSTTDTQYF. The CDR3 DNA follows: TGCAGCATAGACTCTACCACAGATACGCAGTATTTT.

The rearrangement joins TRBV12-3 or TRBV12-4 to TRBJ2-7, with 9 bases that match TRBD2. This CDR3 spans 14 amino acids. The V gene end was trimmed by 5 bases and the J gene end by 5 bases; junction bases not matched to a gene: 7. The CDR3 spells CASSPLAGDDEQYF. For the CDR3, the DNA is TGTGCCAGCAGTCCTTTAGCGGGAGACGACGAGCAGTACTTC.

The chain combines TRBV12-3 or TRBV12-4 with TRBJ2-3; D could derive from TRBD1 or TRBD2 (5 bases each). CDR3 length: 14 residues. V was clipped by 10 bases and J by 0 bases, with 14 bases between them. The CDR3 coding sequence is TGTGCCACTGGGGGTGCGACTAGCACAGATACGCAGTATTTT. Protein sequence: CATGGATSTDTQYF.

The chain is built from TRBV20-1 and TRBJ2-7; perhaps TRBD2 as D (7 bases). Trimming took off 0 bases at V and 3 bases at J, with 24 bases between the two ends. In germline, CDR1 is DFQATT, CDR2 SNEGSKA (reference sequence). This CDR3 contains 18 residues. This CDR3 reads CSARERGGPGVTSYEQYF. The CDR3 DNA sequence: TGCAGTGCTAGAGAAAGGGGGGGTCCGGGGGTTACAAGCTACGAGCAGTACTTC.

A single count supports this clonotype. This clone may be a read error of a much larger clone one base away. The J gene is TRBJ2-1, the V gene TRBV12-3 or TRBV12-4; 7 nucleotides agree with TRBD1. This CDR3 has 15 residues. V was clipped by 1 base and J by 10 bases; unmatched bases: 10. CDR3 coding DNA: TGTGCCAGCAGTTTAGACAGGGGATCCTACTACGAGCAGTTCTTC. It encodes CASSLDRGSYYEQFF.

This clonotype came up many times. The chain employs TRBV27 and TRBJ2-7; a possible D gene is TRBD2 (5 bases). The CDR3 extends over 13 amino acids. Germline V CDR1 and CDR2: MNHEY, SMNVEV (reference sequence). Between the trimmed V and J ends, which lost 5 bases and 5 bases, there was a span of 13 bases. Written as DNA, the CDR3 is TGTGCCAGCAGTCCTATCGGGAAGAACGAGCAGTACTTC. Its protein product is CASSPIGKNEQYF.

The chain couples TRBV12-3 or TRBV12-4 to TRBJ1-5; D remains ambiguous. V shed 3 bases and J shed 2 bases, with 11 bases lying between them. CDR3 length: 15 residues. CDR3 region: CASSFTGLGNQPQHF. In nucleotides, the CDR3 is TGTGCCAGCAGTTTTACCGGACTCGGCAATCAGCCCCAGCATTTT.

This clonotype was seen repeatedly, ten times or more. The gene calls are TRBV24-1 and TRBJ2-1; unclear D gene. The length of the CDR3 is 16 residues. The ends were cut back, 5 bases at V and 0 bases at J, with 13 bases in the middle. CDR1 and CDR2 (germline): KGHDR, SFDVKD. CDR3 protein: CATSGRSVGSYNEQFF. CDR3 nucleotides: TGTGCCACCAGTGGCCGCAGTGTTGGCTCCTACAATGAGCAGTTCTTC.

CDR3 sequence reads: CASSYAAVRRDTQYF. Here the CDR3 DNA reads TGTGCCAGCAGTTACGCGGCGGTTCGACGAGATACGCAGTATTTT. The chain is built from TRBV6-2 or TRBV6-3 and TRBJ2-3, with D hard to call. The ends were cut back, 2 bases at V and 5 bases at J, with 14 bases in the middle. Germline loops: CDR1 MNHEY, CDR2 SVGEGT. The CDR3 covers 15 residues.

V gene TRBV5-1 combines with J gene TRBJ2-3, with D hard to call. Germline V CDR1 and CDR2: SGHRS, YFSETQ. V shed 4 bases and J shed 3 bases, with 18 bases lying between them. The CDR3 contains 16 residues. CDR3 nucleotide sequence: TGCGCCAGCAGCCCATCCGTTGGCGGTCGGACAGATACGCAGTATTTT. It encodes CASSPSVGGRTDTQYF.

The rearrangement joins TRBV5-1 to TRBJ2-6; D call uncertain. Germline CDR1 reads SGHRS; CDR2 reads YFSETQ. V was pared by 4 bases and J by 1 base, with 15 bases between. This CDR3 is 17 amino acids long. The CDR3 sequence: CASSPLPNGSGANVLTF. The CDR3 nucleotides are TGCGCCAGCAGCCCCCTTCCGAATGGGTCTGGGGCCAACGTCCTGACTTTC.

A word on this clonotype: It is likely a read error, because the conserved phenylalanine at the end of the CDR3 is missing. The gene calls are TRBV6-6 and TRBJ2-1, with 12 bases aligning to TRBD2. CDR1 MNHNY and CDR2 SVGAGI come from the germline V gene (reference sequence). J was trimmed by 6 bases and V by 5 bases; bases with no gene match: 5. The CDR3 is 15 residues long. CDR3 bases: TGTGCCAGCAGTAAGACTAGCGGGAGCGCCAATGAGCAGTTCGTC. It specifies CASSKTSGSANEQFV.

This clonotype was recorded a few times. The genes are TRBV7-9 and TRBJ1-6; tentatively, D is TRBD1 (6 bases). The CDR3 has 14 residues. Trimming removed 2 bases at V and 5 bases at J, with 7 bases between. From germline, CDR1 is SEHNR and CDR2 FQNEAQ (reference sequence). The CDR3 sequence: CASSLQGNNSPLHF. The CDR3 region has the DNA TGTGCCAGCAGCTTACAGGGGAATAATTCACCCCTCCACTTT.

This clonotype is a singleton in its sample. One end of the junction does not line up with germline, which may come from a read error. This chain joins TRBV7-2 and TRBJ2-6, with TRBD2 identical over 8 bases. The CDR3 covers 16 residues. Germline assignment: CDR1 SGHTA and CDR2 FQGNSA. The CDR3 nucleotides read TGTGCCAGCAGCTCGGAGGGGGTGCGGGGGGCCAACGTCCGGACTTTC. This encodes CASSSEGVRGANVRTF.

This clonotype was observed a handful of times. This chain connects TRBV5-6 to TRBJ2-5, with D possibly matching TRBD1 (6 bases). CDR3 length: 14 amino acids. V lost 1 base, J lost 3 bases, and 10 bases lay in between. The germline CDR1 and CDR2 sequences are SGHDT and YYEEEE. CDR3 sequence (DNA): TGTGCCAGCAGCTTGTGGGGGCAGGAAGAGACCCAGTACTTC. Translated: CASSLWGQEETQYF. The full variable domain, in which reference TRBV5-6 and TRBJ2-5 provide the parts outside the CDR3, is DAGVTQSPTHLIKTRGQQVTLRCSPKSGHDTVSWYQQALGQGPQFIFQYYEEEERQRGNFPDRFSGHQFPNYSSELNVNALLLGDSALYLCASSLWGQEETQYFGPGTRLLVL.

This clonotype was counted only a few times. The DNA of the CDR3 is TGCAGTGCTAGTAGTGAGCTGCGCGAGCAGTACTTC. Encoded protein: CSASSELREQYF. The V gene is TRBV20-1, the J gene TRBJ2-7; D is unclear. Per the germline V gene, CDR1 is DFQATT and CDR2 is SNEGSKA (reference sequence). CDR3 length equals 12 residues. Deletions cut 3 bases from V and 6 bases from J, with 12 bases between.

In its sample, this clonotype was seen a few times. V gene TRBV2 combines with J gene TRBJ1-4; 11 nucleotides align to TRBD1. Germline V gene data show CDR1 as SNHLY and CDR2 as FYNNEI. With V trimmed by 6 bases and J by 8 bases, 5 bases remained unmatched. This CDR3 comprises 14 residues. The CDR3 protein is CASSGDRGDEKLFF. CDR3 DNA: TGTGCCAGCAGCGGGGACAGGGGGGACGAAAAACTGTTTTTT.

This clonotype was seen a handful of times. This chain connects TRBV4-3 to TRBJ1-5; 7 nucleotides line up with TRBD1. The germline V gene has CDR1 LGHNA and CDR2 YSLEER. The ends lost 0 bases at V and 5 bases at J; junction bases unmatched: 4. CDR3 length: 15 amino acids. CDR3 amino acids: CASSQDLTGHQPQHF. CDR3 DNA sequence: TGCGCCAGCAGCCAAGATCTGACAGGGCATCAGCCCCAGCATTTT.

This chain uses TRBV6-6 with TRBJ2-7; 9 bases line up with TRBD1. The germline CDR1 and CDR2 sequences are MNHNY and SVGAGI (reference sequence). V dropped 6 bases and J dropped 4; count of bases not matched to a gene: 16. The CDR3 has 17 residues. The CDR3 is CASSPTQQGAPPYEQYF. The DNA of the CDR3 is TGTGCCAGCAGCCCAACCCAACAGGGGGCCCCTCCGTACGAGCAGTACTTC.

This clonotype showed up many times. The chain joins TRBV28 to TRBJ2-3; 10 nucleotides line up with TRBD2. CDR3 length equals 17 residues. Germline CDR1 and CDR2: MDHEN and SYDVKM. The V segment lost 6 bases and the J segment 3 bases; nucleotides outside the gene matches: 12. The DNA of the CDR3 is TGTGCCAGCAGCCAATGGGCTAGCGGGGGAACTACAGATACGCAGTATTTT. Translated, it gives CASSQWASGGTTDTQYF. Using reference TRBV28 and TRBJ2-3 for the parts outside the CDR3, the full variable domain is DVKVTQSSRYLVKRTGEKVFLECVQDMDHENMFWYRQDPGLGLRLIYFSYDVKMKEKGDIPEGYSVSREKKERFSLILESASTNQTSMYLCASSQWASGGTTDTQYFGPGTRLTVL.

The CDR3 spells CASSFYGYSNQPQHF. The CDR3 DNA follows: TGTGCCAGCAGTTTTTACGGGTATAGCAATCAGCCCCAGCATTTT. J is TRBJ1-5 and V is TRBV6-2 or TRBV6-3; D uncertain. The V gene's germline CDR1 is MNHEY and CDR2 SVGEGT. The V gene lost 4 bases and the J gene lost 0 bases, with 10 bases spanning the gap. The CDR3 is made up of 15 amino acids.

The rearrangement uses TRBV12-3 or TRBV12-4 and TRBJ2-1; tentatively, D is TRBD2 (5 bases). The CDR3 loop spans 15 amino acids. Trimming removed 4 bases from V and 0 bases from J, with 10 bases in between. CDR3 sequence: CASSYQRSSYNEQFF. The CDR3 DNA is TGTGCCAGCAGTTATCAGCGGAGCTCCTACAATGAGCAGTTCTTC.

This clonotype was found a few times. The chain joins TRBV18 to TRBJ2-1; D is perhaps TRBD1 (5 bases). The V and J ends lost 6 bases and 5 bases respectively, with 11 bases between them. The CDR3 is 13 residues long. Germline CDR1 is KGHSH and CDR2 is LQKENI. CDR3 nucleotides: TGTGCCAGCTCTCCCGACAGAAACAATGAGCAGTTCTTC. Protein sequence: CASSPDRNNEQFF. Combining the CDR3 with reference TRBV18 and TRBJ2-1 gives the whole variable domain NAGVMQNPRHLVRRRGQEARLRCSPMKGHSHVYWYRQLPEEGLKFMVYLQKENIIDESGMPKERFSAEFPKEGPSILRIQQVVRGDSAAYFCASSPDRNNEQFFGPGTRLTVL.

This clonotype was seen more than once but under ten times. The J gene is TRBJ2-7, the V gene TRBV6-2 or TRBV6-3, with unresolved D. CDR3 length: 14 amino acids. Germline CDR1 MNHEY, CDR2 SVGEGT. Trimming pared 2 bases from V and 3 bases from J, leaving 11 bases between. The DNA of the CDR3 is TGTGCCAGCAGTTACGTGGGTCACAGCTACGAGCAGTACTTC. Encoded protein: CASSYVGHSYEQYF.